What follows are 7 T cell receptor beta chains derived from one specimen sequenced in a study of molecular identifiers for immune sequencing clone quantification. TCRdb re-called the PCR reads with MiXCR, one entry per CDR3 protein. The sample has 85,000 to 95,000 distinct CDR3 sequences; about 20% are singletons. The specimen sequenced was naive CD8+ T cells from blood, with Jurkat cell RNA spiked in. Subset in this sample: FACS-sorted CD8+CD4-CCR7+CD45RA+ naive T cells. The receptors were sampled from a human donor in good health. Some libraries in this study had Jurkat cell RNA spiked in.

Concerning this clonotype: A much larger clone lies one base from this, so it may be a read error. CDR3 DNA: TGTGCCAGCGGCGAACGGACAGGATTCTACGAGCAGTACTTC. This translates into CASGERTGFYEQYF. This chain connects TRBV9 to TRBJ2-7, with TRBD1 matching over 7 bases. This CDR3 spans 14 amino acids. V was pared by 7 bases and J by 3 bases, with 10 bases of the junction left unmatched. Germline V CDR1 and CDR2: SGDLS, YYNGEE. Filled out from reference TRBV9 and TRBJ2-7, the complete variable domain reads DSGVTQTPKHLITATGQRVTLRCSPRSGDLSVYWYQQSLDQGLQFLIQYYNGEERAKGNILERFSAQQFPDLHSELNLSSLELGDSALYFCASGERTGFYEQYFGPGTRLTVT.

The chain combines TRBV4-3 with TRBJ1-2, with D uncertain. V was pared by 0 bases and J by 3 bases, with 17 bases between. Looked up from germline, CDR1 is LGHNA and CDR2 is YSLEER. The CDR3 length is 17 residues. The CDR3 region is CASSQDLYVPTDYGYTF. CDR3 bases: TGCGCCAGCAGCCAAGATTTGTATGTACCTACTGACTATGGCTACACCTTC.

This clonotype was seen repeatedly, ten times or more. The rearrangement links TRBV5-1 to TRBJ2-7; D gene uncertain. V was trimmed by 5 bases and J by 4 bases, leaving 10 bases between them. The CDR3 length is 12 residues. Germline V gives CDR1 SGHRS, CDR2 YFSETQ. The CDR3, as DNA: TGCGCCAGCAGGGGGTTGGGGTACGAGCAGTACTTC. Translated, it gives CASRGLGYEQYF.

This clonotype came up a few times. A much larger clonotype is one base distant, so this may be a read error. The CDR3: CAVSAASRGYEQYF. Written as DNA, the CDR3 is TGTGCCGTCAGTGCGGCATCCCGAGGGTACGAGCAGTACTTC. J is TRBJ2-7 and V is TRBV10-3, with D perhaps matching TRBD2 (5 bases). The CDR3 runs to 14 residues. From germline, CDR1 is ENHRY and CDR2 SYGVKD.

This clonotype was detected ten times or more. The chain carries TRBV15 and TRBJ1-4; D remains unclear. The CDR3 is made up of 11 amino acids. In germline, CDR1 is LNHNV, CDR2 YYDKDF (reference sequence). V was shortened by 6 bases and J by 8 bases, with 7 bases between the two germline ends. This chain's CDR3 is CATREMEKLFF. CDR3 bases: TGTGCCACCAGGGAGATGGAAAAACTGTTTTTT.

This clonotype was recorded at least ten times. This sequence joins TRBV28 and TRBJ1-1; 8 bases are shared with TRBD1. After removal of 6 bases from V and 1 base from J, the junction contained 7 bases not matched to a gene. The length of the CDR3 is 15 residues. The germline CDR1 and CDR2 sequences are MDHEN and SYDVKM. The CDR3 sequence: CASSPTGTGNTEAFF. The CDR3 DNA sequence: TGTGCCAGCAGCCCAACCGGGACAGGGAACACTGAAGCTTTCTTT.

Notes on this clonotype: Being one base from a much bigger clone, this may be a read error. The CDR3 loop reads CASSYDGTTLQGTQYF. In DNA form, the CDR3 reads TGTGCCAGCAGTTACGACGGGACTACATTACAAGGGACCCAGTACTTC. V gene TRBV6-5 combines with J gene TRBJ2-5; 7 positions agree with TRBD2. The CDR3 is made up of 16 amino acids. Germline CDR1 reads MNHEY; CDR2 reads SVGAGI.